These 9 T cell receptor beta chains came from one sample sequenced in a study of T-cell memory formation after mild COVID-19. TCRdb used MiXCR to reprocess the 5' RACE reads, holding one entry per CDR3 protein. The repertoire holds some 88,000 distinct CDR3 sequences, with approximately 23% as singletons. The sequencing sample was made of PBMCs or a T cell subset sorted from them (not recorded which). The receptors stem from a man in his late teens or twenties who had mild COVID-19 (a few samples of this study predate the infection). Cell type and time point are not known.

This clonotype appeared a few times. V usage is TRBV6-2 or TRBV6-3 and J usage is TRBJ1-2, with 7 bases matching TRBD1. Germline CDR1 and CDR2: MNHEY and SVGEGT. V lost 8 bases and J lost 4; bases outside the gene matches: 13. This CDR3 contains 15 residues. CDR3 protein: CASSRTLQGFYGYTF. CDR3 coding DNA: TGTGCCAGCTCCAGAACCCTACAGGGGTTCTATGGCTACACCTTC.

This clonotype was recorded a few times. The rearrangement joins TRBV5-1 to TRBJ1-2, with no clear D. V gave up 1 base and J gave up 0 bases, with 13 bases separating them. CDR1 and CDR2 from the germline V gene are SGHRS and YFSETQ. This CDR3 is built from 16 residues. The CDR3 loop is CASSLSPGRANYGYTF. CDR3 DNA sequence: TGCGCCAGCAGCTTGTCACCAGGTCGGGCTAACTATGGCTACACCTTC.

Here the CDR3 DNA reads TGCGCCAGCAGCCAAGAAGGGCCTCTCCCTCGTCCCCTCCACTTT. Protein sequence: CASSQEGPLPRPLHF. The genes are TRBV4-3 and TRBJ1-6; D gene uncertain. This CDR3 is built from 15 residues. The ends were cut back, 0 bases at V and 13 bases at J, with 16 bases in the middle. Germline CDR1 LGHNA, CDR2 YSLEER.

The rearrangement links TRBV12-3 or TRBV12-4 to TRBJ2-3, with 7 bases matching TRBD2. J lost 0 bases, V lost 6 bases, and 15 bases had no gene match. CDR3 size: 18 residues. The CDR3 DNA reads TGTGCCAGCAGGACAAGCGGTGGCGGCGGGGGTAGCACAGATACGCAGTATTTT. Its protein product is CASRTSGGGGGSTDTQYF.

This sequence joins TRBV7-2 and TRBJ2-5; maybe TRBD2 (6 bases). Germline V lookup: CDR1 SGHTA, CDR2 FQGNSA. V dropped 3 bases and J dropped 1 base, with 12 bases sitting between them. CDR3 length equals 15 residues. The CDR3 DNA reads TGTGCCAGCAGCTTGACCGGGGGATTCCAAGAGACCCAGTACTTC. This sequence encodes CASSLTGGFQETQYF.

This clonotype was seen only a few times. The CDR3: CASSLAGVPNSPLHF. CDR3 DNA sequence: TGTGCCAGCAGCTTAGCGGGGGTCCCCAATTCACCCCTCCACTTT. The rearrangement uses TRBV7-6 and TRBJ1-6, with D possibly TRBD1 on 5 matching bases. Trimming took 0 bases from V and 7 from J, leaving 10 bases between them. This CDR3 is built from 15 residues. Germline loops: CDR1 SGHVS, CDR2 FNYEAQ.

This chain links TRBV5-1 with TRBJ1-5, with D unresolved. The CDR3 contains 15 residues. Germline CDR1 reads SGHRS; CDR2 reads YFSETQ. V shed 0 bases and J shed 0 bases, with 7 bases lying between them. The CDR3 sequence is CASSLDSYSNQPQHF. CDR3 bases: TGCGCCAGCAGCTTGGACAGCTATAGCAATCAGCCCCAGCATTTT. The full variable domain, completed using reference TRBV5-1 and TRBJ1-5, is KAGVTQTPRYLIKTRGQQVTLSCSPISGHRSVSWYQQTPGQGLQFLFEYFSETQRNKGNFPGRFSGRQFSNSRSEMNVSTLELGDSALYLCASSLDSYSNQPQHFGDGTRLSIL.

This clonotype appeared once. The chain recombines TRBV5-5 with TRBJ1-1; D is undetermined. The CDR3 totals 12 residues. V was trimmed by 2 bases and J by 7 bases, leaving 9 bases between them. Germline-derived CDR1 and CDR2 are SGHKS and YYEKEE (reference sequence). CDR3 sequence: CASSLTGVEAFF. CDR3 coding DNA: TGTGCCAGCAGCTTAACCGGGGTTGAAGCTTTCTTT. Variable domain in full (rest from reference TRBV5-5 and TRBJ1-1): DAGVTQSPTHLIKTRGQQVTLRCSPISGHKSVSWYQQVLGQGPQFIFQYYEKEERGRGNFPDRFSARQFPNYSSELNVNALLLGDSALYLCASSLTGVEAFFGQGTRLTVV.

This clonotype appeared a few times. The chain links TRBV4-1 to TRBJ2-2, with D maybe TRBD2 (7 bases). The CDR3 has 15 amino acids. Germline V gives CDR1 MGHRA, CDR2 YSYEKL. Trimming took 1 base from V and 2 from J, leaving 8 bases between them. The CDR3 coding sequence is TGCGCCAGCAGCCAAGGGGGGGGCAACACCGGGGAGCTGTTTTTT. This codes for CASSQGGGNTGELFF.